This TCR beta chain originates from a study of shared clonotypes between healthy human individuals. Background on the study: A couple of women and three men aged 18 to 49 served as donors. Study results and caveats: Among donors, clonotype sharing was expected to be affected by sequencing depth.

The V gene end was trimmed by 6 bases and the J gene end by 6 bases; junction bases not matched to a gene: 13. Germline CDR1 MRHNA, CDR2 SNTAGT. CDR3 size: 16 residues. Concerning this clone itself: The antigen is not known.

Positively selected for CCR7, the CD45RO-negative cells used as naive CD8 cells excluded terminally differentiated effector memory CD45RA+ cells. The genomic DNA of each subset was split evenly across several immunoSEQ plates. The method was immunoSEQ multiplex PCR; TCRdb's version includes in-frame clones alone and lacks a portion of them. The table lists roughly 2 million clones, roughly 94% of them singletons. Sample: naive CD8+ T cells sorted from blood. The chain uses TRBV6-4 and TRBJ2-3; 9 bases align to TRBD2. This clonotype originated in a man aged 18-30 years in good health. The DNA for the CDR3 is TGTGCCAGCAGGGCTCCCCCTCTAGCGGGAAGGGATACGCAGTATTTT. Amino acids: CASRAPPLAGRDTQYF.